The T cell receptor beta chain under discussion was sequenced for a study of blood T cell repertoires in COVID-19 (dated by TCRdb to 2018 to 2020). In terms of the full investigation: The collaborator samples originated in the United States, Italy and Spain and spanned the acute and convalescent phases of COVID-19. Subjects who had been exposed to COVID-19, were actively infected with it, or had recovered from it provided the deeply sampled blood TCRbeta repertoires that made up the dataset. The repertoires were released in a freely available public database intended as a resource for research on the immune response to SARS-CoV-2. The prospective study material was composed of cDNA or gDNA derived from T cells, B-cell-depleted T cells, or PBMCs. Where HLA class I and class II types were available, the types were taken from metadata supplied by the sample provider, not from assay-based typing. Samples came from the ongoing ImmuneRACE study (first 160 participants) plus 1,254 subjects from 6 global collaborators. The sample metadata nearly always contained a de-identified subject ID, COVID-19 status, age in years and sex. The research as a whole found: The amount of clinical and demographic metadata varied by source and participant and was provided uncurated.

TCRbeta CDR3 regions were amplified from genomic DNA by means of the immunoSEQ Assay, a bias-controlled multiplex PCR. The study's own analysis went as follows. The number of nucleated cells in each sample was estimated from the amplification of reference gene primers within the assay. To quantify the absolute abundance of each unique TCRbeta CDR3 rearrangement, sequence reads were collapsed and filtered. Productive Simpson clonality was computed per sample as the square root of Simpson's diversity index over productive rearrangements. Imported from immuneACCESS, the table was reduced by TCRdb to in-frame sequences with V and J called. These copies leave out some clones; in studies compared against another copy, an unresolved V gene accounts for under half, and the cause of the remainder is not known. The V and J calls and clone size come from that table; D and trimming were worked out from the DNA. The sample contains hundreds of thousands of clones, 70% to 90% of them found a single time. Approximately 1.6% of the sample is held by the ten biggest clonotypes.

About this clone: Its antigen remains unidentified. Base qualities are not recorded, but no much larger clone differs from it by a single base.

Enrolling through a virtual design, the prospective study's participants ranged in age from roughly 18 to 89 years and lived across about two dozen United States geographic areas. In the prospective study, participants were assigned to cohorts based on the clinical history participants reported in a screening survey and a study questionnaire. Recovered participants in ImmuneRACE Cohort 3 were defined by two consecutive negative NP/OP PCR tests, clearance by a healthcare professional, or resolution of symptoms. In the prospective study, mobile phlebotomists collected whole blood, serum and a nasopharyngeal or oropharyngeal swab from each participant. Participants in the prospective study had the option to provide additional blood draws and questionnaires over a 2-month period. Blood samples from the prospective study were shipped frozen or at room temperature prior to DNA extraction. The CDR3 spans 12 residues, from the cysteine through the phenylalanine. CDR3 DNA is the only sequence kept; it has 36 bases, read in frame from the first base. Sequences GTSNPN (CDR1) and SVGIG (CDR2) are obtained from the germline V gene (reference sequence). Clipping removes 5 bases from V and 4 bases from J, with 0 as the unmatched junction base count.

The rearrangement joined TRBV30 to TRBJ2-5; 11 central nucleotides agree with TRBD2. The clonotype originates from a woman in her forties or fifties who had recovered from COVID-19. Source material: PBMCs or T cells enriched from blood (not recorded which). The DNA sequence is TGTGCCTGGGGGACTAGCGGAGAGACCCAGTACTTC. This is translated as CAWGTSGETQYF.